These 26 T cell receptor beta chains originate from one sample sequenced in a study of blood T cell repertoires in COVID-19. The table came from immunoSEQ multiplex PCR; TCRdb's copy has only in-frame clones and leaves some out. The sample yields 150,000 or so clones, about 85% seen once. The sample taken for sequencing was PBMCs or T cells enriched from blood (not recorded which). The receptors stem from a woman aged 40 to 50 who had been exposed to COVID-19.

The gene calls are TRBV19 and TRBJ2-2; tentative D call: TRBD2 (6 bases). Germline-derived CDR1 and CDR2 are LNHDA and SQIVND (reference sequence). Trimming left V 1 base short and J 4 bases short, with 19 bases between. This CDR3 region has 18 residues. The CDR3 bases are TGTGCCAGTAGTATAGCTGAGGGACTCCGATCGGTCACCGGGGAGCTGTTTTTT. Residues: CASSIAEGLRSVTGELFF.

The chain joins TRBV2 to TRBJ2-1; 9 positions agree with TRBD1. J was trimmed by 8 bases and V by 3 bases; bases with no gene match: 8. Germline V gene data show CDR1 as SNHLY and CDR2 as FYNNEI. The CDR3 is made up of 15 amino acids. In DNA form, the CDR3 reads TGTGCCAGCAGTGAGTTGGACAGGGGCGGGGATGAGCAGTTCTTC. It yields the protein CASSELDRGGDEQFF. Full variable domain (remainder filled in from reference TRBV2 and TRBJ2-1): EPEVTQTPSHQVTQMGQEVILRCVPISNHLYFYWYRQILGQKVEFLVSFYNNEISEKSEIFDDQFSVERPDGSNFTLKIRSTKLEDSAMYFCASSELDRGGDEQFFGPGTRLTVL.

The chain links TRBV7-9 to TRBJ2-7; weak D call: TRBD1 (8 bases). V gave up 5 bases and J gave up 4 bases, with 21 bases separating them. This CDR3 spans 16 amino acids. Germline V gives CDR1 SEHNR, CDR2 FQNEAQ (reference sequence). The CDR3 DNA reads as TGTGCCAGCAGCCTCCCCAGGGGGCTAGCGGCGTACGAGCAGTACTTC. It specifies CASSLPRGLAAYEQYF.

The genes are TRBV28 and TRBJ2-1; TRBD2 agrees at 8 bases. V gave up 3 bases and J gave up 1 base; unmatched junction bases: 11. The CDR3 totals 18 residues. Germline CDR1 MDHEN, CDR2 SYDVKM. CDR3 nucleotide sequence: TGTGCCAGCAGTTTCCAAAGCGGGAGAGGAGGGTCCTACAATGAGCAGTTCTTC. Its protein product is CASSFQSGRGGSYNEQFF.

A single count supports this clone. The chain has TRBV19 and TRBJ1-5; 8 nucleotides match TRBD1. This CDR3 spans 16 amino acids. V was clipped by 10 bases and J by 6 bases; unmatched bases: 17. Looked up from germline, CDR1 is LNHDA and CDR2 is SQIVND (reference sequence). The DNA of the CDR3 is TGTGCCACCCAAAACGGGGGCAGGGGGCAAGGTCAGCCCCAGCATTTT. Its translation: CATQNGGRGQGQPQHF.

The chain joins TRBV10-1 to TRBJ2-3; a weak D match, TRBD2 (5 bases). V gave up 2 bases and J gave up 3 bases, with 9 bases separating them. Germline V gives CDR1 WNHNN, CDR2 SYGVQD (reference sequence). CDR3 length equals 14 residues. CDR3 in amino acids: CASSEAGPTDTQYF. CDR3 nucleotides: TGCGCCAGCAGTGAGGCGGGCCCTACAGATACGCAGTATTTT.

V is TRBV28 and J is TRBJ1-2; maybe TRBD1 (6 bases). The CDR3 contains 20 residues. Germline V gives CDR1 MDHEN, CDR2 SYDVKM. The germline V and J ends were trimmed by 3 bases and 3 bases, with 29 bases remaining between them. Here the CDR3 reads CASSLERDISTRHGDYGYTF. The CDR3 region has the DNA TGTGCCAGCAGTTTGGAAAGGGACATCTCCACCCGACATGGGGACTATGGCTACACCTTC.

This clone was counted once. The chain carries TRBV11-2 and TRBJ2-4; 12 bases agree with TRBD2. The V segment lost 1 base and the J segment 11 bases; nucleotides outside the gene matches: 9. In germline, CDR1 is SGHAT, CDR2 FQNNGV. The CDR3 extends over 16 amino acids. The CDR3 region is CASSLVGLAGGRVQYF. In DNA form, the CDR3 reads TGTGCCAGCAGCTTAGTTGGGCTAGCGGGGGGGAGGGTTCAGTACTTC.

The rearrangement uses TRBV7-2 and TRBJ1-2, with D perhaps TRBD1 (5 bases). The CDR3 runs 13 residues. Trimming left V 1 base short and J 5 bases short, with 8 bases between. Germline V gives CDR1 SGHTA, CDR2 FQGNSA. CDR3 DNA: TGTGCCAGCAGCTTAGGGGGGGAGTATGGCTACACCTTC. Protein sequence: CASSLGGEYGYTF.

The chain joins TRBV25-1 to TRBJ2-7; the D gene is possibly TRBD1 (6 bases). The germline CDR1 and CDR2 sequences are MGHDK and SYGVNS. V was pared by 5 bases and J by 6 bases, with 14 bases between. The CDR3 contains 13 residues. CDR3 residues: CASSSYRVSEQYF. CDR3 DNA: TGTGCCAGCAGTTCCTACAGGGTGAGCGAGCAGTACTTC.

The V and J genes are TRBV19 and TRBJ1-1, with D maybe TRBD1 (6 bases). The length of the CDR3 is 16 residues. Germline V gene sequence: CDR1 LNHDA, CDR2 SQIVND (reference sequence). Trimming pared 6 bases from V and 1 base from J, leaving 18 bases between. CDR3 region: CASSPTGGAENTEAFF. In DNA form, the CDR3 reads TGTGCCAGTAGCCCGACCGGGGGGGCTGAGAACACTGAAGCTTTCTTT.

The chain has TRBV5-1 and TRBJ2-1; 9 bases match TRBD2. V gave up 2 bases and J gave up 4 bases; unmatched junction bases: 1. Germline V gives CDR1 SGHRS, CDR2 YFSETQ. This CDR3 spans 14 amino acids. CDR3 sequence reads: CASSLSGRYNEQFF. CDR3 in DNA: TGCGCCAGCAGCTTAAGCGGGAGGTACAATGAGCAGTTCTTC. Together with reference TRBV5-1 and TRBJ2-1, the CDR3 gives the full variable domain: KAGVTQTPRYLIKTRGQQVTLSCSPISGHRSVSWYQQTPGQGLQFLFEYFSETQRNKGNFPGRFSGRQFSNSRSEMNVSTLELGDSALYLCASSLSGRYNEQFFGPGTRLTVL.

The chain couples TRBV7-9 to TRBJ2-3, with a possible D match to TRBD1 (6 bases). This CDR3 is 16 amino acids long. V gave up 4 bases and J gave up 0 bases, with 14 bases separating them. Germline CDR1 and CDR2: SEHNR and FQNEAQ (reference sequence). The CDR3 DNA is TGTGCCAGCAGCTCCACAGGGTGGGGTAGCACAGATACGCAGTATTTT. Translating it yields CASSSTGWGSTDTQYF.

V usage is TRBV5-5 and J usage is TRBJ1-2; TRBD1 aligns across 7 bases. Germline V gene data show CDR1 as SGHKS and CDR2 as YYEKEE (reference sequence). This CDR3 is 15 amino acids long. V gave up 0 bases and J gave up 4 bases; unmatched junction bases: 6. CDR3 sequence reads: CASSLGGTATYGYTF. DNA of the CDR3: TGTGCCAGCAGCTTGGGTGGGACAGCCACCTATGGCTACACCTTC. Together with reference TRBV5-5 and TRBJ1-2, the CDR3 gives the full variable domain: DAGVTQSPTHLIKTRGQQVTLRCSPISGHKSVSWYQQVLGQGPQFIFQYYEKEERGRGNFPDRFSARQFPNYSSELNVNALLLGDSALYLCASSLGGTATYGYTFGSGTRLTVV.

The genes are TRBV11-3 and TRBJ1-1; 10 bases line up with TRBD1. Germline trimming cut 1 base from V and 11 bases from J; bases unmatched to any gene: 4. Germline lookup yields CDR1 SGHNT and CDR2 YENEEA. The CDR3 has 13 residues. The CDR3 coding sequence is TGTGCCAGCAGCTTAGGACAGGGGGCATATGCTTTCTTT. Its translation is CASSLGQGAYAFF.

The V gene is TRBV28, the J gene TRBJ2-5; 9 bases match TRBD1. This CDR3 region has 13 residues. Germline CDR1 is MDHEN and CDR2 is SYDVKM. The ends lost 7 bases at V and 2 bases at J; junction bases unmatched: 2. The CDR3 DNA is TGTGCCAGCAACAGGGGGCGACAAGAGACCCAGTACTTC. Its protein is CASNRGRQETQYF.

This clone was detected only a few times. The sample has other DNA sequences that encode this CDR3 too. This chain joins TRBV13 and TRBJ1-6; TRBD1 might be the D (6 bases). This CDR3 has 15 residues. Germline loops: CDR1 PRHDT, CDR2 FYEKMQ (reference sequence). The V end was cut by 5 bases, the J end by 2 bases, with 10 bases between. CDR3: CASSPRDTYNSPLHF. CDR3 coding DNA: TGTGCCAGCAGCCCTAGGGACACCTATAATTCACCCCTCCACTTT.

This chain links TRBV20-1 with TRBJ1-2; possibly TRBD1 for D (5 bases). Germline CDR1 DFQATT, CDR2 SNEGSKA (reference sequence). V was shortened by 3 bases and J by 9 bases, with 17 bases between the two germline ends. This CDR3 region has 13 residues. Here the CDR3 reads CSASRPVQGSYTF. For the CDR3, the DNA is TGCAGTGCTAGTAGGCCTGTTCAGGGAAGCTACACCTTC.

The chain's CDR3 is CAIREPRAEAFF. CDR3 nucleotides: TGTGCCATCAGGGAGCCCCGGGCTGAAGCTTTCTTT. The chain is built from TRBV10-3 and TRBJ1-1; D call uncertain. The CDR3 contains 12 residues. Per germline, CDR1 ENHRY and CDR2 SYGVKD. Trimming removed 6 bases from V and 6 bases from J, with 11 bases in between.

J is TRBJ1-5 and V is TRBV4-1, with 8 positions matching TRBD1. Germline V gene lookup returns CDR1 MGHRA and CDR2 YSYEKL. The CDR3 runs to 14 residues. With V trimmed by 1 base and J by 6 bases, 2 bases remained unmatched. The CDR3 loop reads CASSQVDRAQPQHF. The CDR3 nucleotides are TGCGCCAGCAGCCAAGTGGACAGGGCTCAGCCCCAGCATTTT.

On this clone itself: Different DNA sequences within this sample yield the same CDR3. The chain links TRBV7-8 to TRBJ2-2, with a possible D match to TRBD2 (6 bases). The CDR3 consists of 14 residues. Germline CDR1 is SGHVS and CDR2 is FQNEAQ. With 4 bases removed from V and 2 bases from J, the gap between germline ends came to 8 bases. CDR3 sequence (DNA): TGTGCCAGCAGCTCGACTAGTAACACCGGGGAGCTGTTTTTT. Protein: CASSSTSNTGELFF.

J is TRBJ2-7 and V is TRBV21-1; TRBD1, as called in the table, went unchecked against the DNA. TRBV21-1 represents a pseudogene. This CDR3 is 13 amino acids long. The CDR3 DNA is TGTGCCAGCAGCGGACAGGGACCCTACGAGCAGTACTTC. Amino acids: CASSGQGPYEQYF.

The chain couples TRBV9 to TRBJ2-3, with a tentative D call TRBD2 (7 bases). CDR3 length: 15 residues. Germline V CDR1 and CDR2: SGDLS, YYNGEE. V was shortened by 2 bases and J by 4 bases, with 14 bases between the two germline ends. The CDR3 nucleotides are TGTGCCAGCAGCGTCTGGGGGGGCCCCCCAGATACGCAGTATTTT. Its protein product is CASSVWGGPPDTQYF.

This clone was found a few times. The chain couples TRBV3-1 (or the pseudogene TRBV3-2) to TRBJ2-5; possibly TRBD1 for D (6 bases). The V and J ends lost 4 bases and 5 bases respectively, with 11 bases between them. In germline, CDR1 is LGHDT, CDR2 YNNKEL (reference sequence). CDR3 length: 13 amino acids. The CDR3 sequence is CASSLGGQETQYF. Written as DNA, the CDR3 is TGTGCCAGCAGCCTTGGGGGCCAGGAGACCCAGTACTTC.

Worth noting for this clone: Other nucleotide sequences from this sample produce the same CDR3. This chain joins TRBV5-5 and TRBJ1-1; D is perhaps TRBD1 (5 bases). This CDR3 comprises 14 residues. Trimming cost V 2 bases and J 1 base, with 9 bases left between them. The germline V gene has CDR1 SGHKS and CDR2 YYEKEE (reference sequence). The CDR3 coding sequence is TGTGCCAGCAGCTTAGGACATGCGAACACTGAAGCTTTCTTT. As protein: CASSLGHANTEAFF. Complete variable domain (other parts from reference TRBV5-5 and TRBJ1-1): DAGVTQSPTHLIKTRGQQVTLRCSPISGHKSVSWYQQVLGQGPQFIFQYYEKEERGRGNFPDRFSARQFPNYSSELNVNALLLGDSALYLCASSLGHANTEAFFGQGTRLTVV.

V is TRBV28 and J is TRBJ2-7; tentatively, D is TRBD1 (7 bases). V shed 2 bases and J shed 6 bases, with 11 bases lying between them. The germline V gene encodes CDR1 MDHEN and CDR2 SYDVKM. The CDR3 totals 13 residues. In DNA, the CDR3 is TGTGCCAGCAGTTTAGACCAGGGGGGCGAGCAGTACTTC. Its protein product is CASSLDQGGEQYF.